This T cell receptor (beta chain) was captured in a study of blood T cell repertoires in COVID-19. In the study overall: The United States, Italy and Spain provided the acute and convalescent COVID-19 samples. PBMCs, B-cell-depleted T cells, or T cells were the source of the cDNA or gDNA that made up the material.

V lost 2 bases to trimming and J lost 3 bases; unmatched junction nucleotides: 4. Per germline, CDR1 MNHNY and CDR2 SVGAGI (reference sequence). The CDR3 consists of 15 residues. Some clones are missing from TCRdb's copy, which holds only in-frame ones; the method was immunoSEQ multiplex PCR. The sample holds about 70,000 clones, approximately 83% seen once. Specimen: peripheral blood. This receptor was taken from a human donor in a cohort sampled during active COVID-19. V usage is TRBV6-6 and J usage is TRBJ1-2, with TRBD1 identical over 9 bases. The CDR3 DNA reads TGTGCCAGCAGTTACCCGACAGGGGGGGACTATGGCTACACCTTC. Its translation: CASSYPTGGDYGYTF.